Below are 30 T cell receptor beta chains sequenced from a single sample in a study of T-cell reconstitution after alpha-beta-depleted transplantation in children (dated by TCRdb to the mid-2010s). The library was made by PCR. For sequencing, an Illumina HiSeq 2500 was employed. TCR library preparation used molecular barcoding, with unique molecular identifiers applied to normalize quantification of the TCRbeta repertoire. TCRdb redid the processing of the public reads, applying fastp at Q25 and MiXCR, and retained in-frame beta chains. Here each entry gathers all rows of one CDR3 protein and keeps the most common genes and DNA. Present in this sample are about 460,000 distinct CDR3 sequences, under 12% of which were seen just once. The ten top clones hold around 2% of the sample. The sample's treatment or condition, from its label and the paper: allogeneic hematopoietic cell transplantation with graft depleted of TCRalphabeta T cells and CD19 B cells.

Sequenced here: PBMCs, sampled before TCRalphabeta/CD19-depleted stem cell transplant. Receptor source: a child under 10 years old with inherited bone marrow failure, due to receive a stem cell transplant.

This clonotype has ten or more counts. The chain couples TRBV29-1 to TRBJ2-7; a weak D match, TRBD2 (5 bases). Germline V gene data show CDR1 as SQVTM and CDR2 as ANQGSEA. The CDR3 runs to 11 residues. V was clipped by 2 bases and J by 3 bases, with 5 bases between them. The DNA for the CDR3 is TGCAGCGTTGAACGGGACTACGAGCAGTACTTC. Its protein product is CSVERDYEQYF.

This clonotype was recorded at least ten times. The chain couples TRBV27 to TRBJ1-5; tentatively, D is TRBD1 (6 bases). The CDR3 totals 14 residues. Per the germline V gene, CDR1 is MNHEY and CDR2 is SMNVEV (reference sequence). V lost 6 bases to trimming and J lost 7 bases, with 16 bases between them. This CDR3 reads CASSTTGFTQPQHF. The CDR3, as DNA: TGTGCCAGCAGCACTACAGGGTTTACACAGCCCCAGCATTTT.

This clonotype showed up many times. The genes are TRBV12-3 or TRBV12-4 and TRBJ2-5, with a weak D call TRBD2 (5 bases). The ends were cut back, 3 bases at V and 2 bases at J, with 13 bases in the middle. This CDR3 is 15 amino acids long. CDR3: CASSFWRADQETQYF. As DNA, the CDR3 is TGTGCCAGCAGTTTCTGGCGAGCGGATCAAGAGACCCAGTACTTC.

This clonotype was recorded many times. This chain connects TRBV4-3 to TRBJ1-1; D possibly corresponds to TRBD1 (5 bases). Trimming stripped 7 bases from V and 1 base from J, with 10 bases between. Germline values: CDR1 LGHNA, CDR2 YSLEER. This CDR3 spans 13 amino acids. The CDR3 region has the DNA TGCGCCAGCACCCAGGGCCGGAACACTGAAGCTTTCTTT. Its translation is CASTQGRNTEAFF.

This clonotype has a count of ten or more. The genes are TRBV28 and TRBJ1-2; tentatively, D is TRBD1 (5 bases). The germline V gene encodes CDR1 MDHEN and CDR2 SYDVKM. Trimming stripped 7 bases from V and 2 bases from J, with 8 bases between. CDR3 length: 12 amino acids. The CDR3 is CASNPGNYGYTF. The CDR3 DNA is TGTGCCAGCAATCCAGGGAACTATGGCTACACCTTC.

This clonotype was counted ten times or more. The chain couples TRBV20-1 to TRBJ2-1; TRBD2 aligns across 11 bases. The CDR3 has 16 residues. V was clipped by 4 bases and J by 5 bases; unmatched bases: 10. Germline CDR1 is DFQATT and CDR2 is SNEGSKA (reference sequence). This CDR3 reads CSATKPGLAEDNEQFF. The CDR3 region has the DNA TGCAGTGCTACTAAACCGGGACTAGCGGAAGACAATGAGCAGTTCTTC.

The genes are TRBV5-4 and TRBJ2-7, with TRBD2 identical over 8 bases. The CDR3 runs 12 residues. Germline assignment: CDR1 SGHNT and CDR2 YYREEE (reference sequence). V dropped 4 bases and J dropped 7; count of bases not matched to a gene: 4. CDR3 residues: CASSPGGHEQYF. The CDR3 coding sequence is TGTGCCAGCAGCCCGGGAGGGCATGAGCAGTACTTC.

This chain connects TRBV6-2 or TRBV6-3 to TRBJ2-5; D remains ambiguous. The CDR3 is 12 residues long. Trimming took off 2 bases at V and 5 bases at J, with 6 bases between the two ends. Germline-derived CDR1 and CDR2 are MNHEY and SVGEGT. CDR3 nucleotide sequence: TGTGCCAGCAGTTACCCCGGGGAGACCCAGTACTTC. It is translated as CASSYPGETQYF.

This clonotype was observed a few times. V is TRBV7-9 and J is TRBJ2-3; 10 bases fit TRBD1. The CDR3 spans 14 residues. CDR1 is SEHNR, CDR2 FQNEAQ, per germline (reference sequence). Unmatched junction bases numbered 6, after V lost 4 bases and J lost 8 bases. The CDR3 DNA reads TGTGCCAGCAGCTCGGGACAGGGGTCGGGTACGCAGTATTTT. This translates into CASSSGQGSGTQYF.

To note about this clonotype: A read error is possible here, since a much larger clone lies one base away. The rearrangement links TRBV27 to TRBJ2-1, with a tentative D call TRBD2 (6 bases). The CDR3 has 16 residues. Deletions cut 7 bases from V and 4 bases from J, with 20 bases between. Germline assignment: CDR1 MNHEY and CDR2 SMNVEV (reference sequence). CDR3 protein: CASTTGGTYPYNEQFF. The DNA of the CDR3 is TGTGCCAGCACTACTGGGGGGACTTACCCATACAATGAGCAGTTCTTC.

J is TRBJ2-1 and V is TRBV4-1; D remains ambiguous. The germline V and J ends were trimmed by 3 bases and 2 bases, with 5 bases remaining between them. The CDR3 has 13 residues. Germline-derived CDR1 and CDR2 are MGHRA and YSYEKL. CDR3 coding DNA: TGCGCCAGCAGCCACGCCCCCTACAATGAGCAGTTCTTC. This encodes CASSHAPYNEQFF.

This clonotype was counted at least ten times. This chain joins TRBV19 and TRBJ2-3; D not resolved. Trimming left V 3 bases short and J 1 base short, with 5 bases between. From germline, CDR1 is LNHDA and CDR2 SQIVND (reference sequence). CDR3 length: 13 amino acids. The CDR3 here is CASSIRGTDTQYF. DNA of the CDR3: TGTGCCAGTAGTATCCGCGGCACAGATACGCAGTATTTT. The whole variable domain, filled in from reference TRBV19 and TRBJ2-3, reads DGGITQSPKYLFRKEGQNVTLSCEQNLNHDAMYWYRQDPGQGLRLIYYSQIVNDFQKGDIAEGYSVSREKKESFPLTVTSAQKNPTAFYLCASSIRGTDTQYFGPGTRLTVL.

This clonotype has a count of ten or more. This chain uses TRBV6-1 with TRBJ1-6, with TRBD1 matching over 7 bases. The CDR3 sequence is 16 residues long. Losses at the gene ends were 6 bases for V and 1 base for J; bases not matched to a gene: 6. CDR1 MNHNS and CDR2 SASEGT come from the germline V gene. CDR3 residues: CASSLTGRSYNSPLHF. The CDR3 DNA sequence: TGTGCCAGCAGCTTGACAGGGAGGTCCTATAATTCACCCCTCCACTTT.

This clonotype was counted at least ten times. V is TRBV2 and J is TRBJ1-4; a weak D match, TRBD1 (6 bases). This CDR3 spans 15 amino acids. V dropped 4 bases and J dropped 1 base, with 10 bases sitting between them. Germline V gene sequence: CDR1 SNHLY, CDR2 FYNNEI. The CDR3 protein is CASSVTGQTNEKLFF. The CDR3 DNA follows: TGTGCCAGCAGTGTCACAGGGCAAACTAATGAAAAACTGTTTTTT.

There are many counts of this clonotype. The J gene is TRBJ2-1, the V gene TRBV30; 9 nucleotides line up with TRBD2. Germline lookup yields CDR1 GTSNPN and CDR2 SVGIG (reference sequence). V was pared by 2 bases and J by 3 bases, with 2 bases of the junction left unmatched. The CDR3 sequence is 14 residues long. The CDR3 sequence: CAWSRLAVYNEQFF. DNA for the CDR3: TGTGCCTGGAGTAGACTAGCGGTCTACAATGAGCAGTTCTTC.

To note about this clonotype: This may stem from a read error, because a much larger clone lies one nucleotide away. The CDR3 DNA is TGTGCCAGCAGCTTAGCGGGGGGTTTGGGGGAGCAGTACTTC. Its protein product is CASSLAGGLGEQYF. The gene calls are TRBV11-2 and TRBJ2-7; TRBD2 matches at 7 bases. Looked up from germline, CDR1 is SGHAT and CDR2 is FQNNGV. CDR3 length equals 14 residues. Trimming took 1 base from V and 7 from J; bases not matched to a gene: 7.

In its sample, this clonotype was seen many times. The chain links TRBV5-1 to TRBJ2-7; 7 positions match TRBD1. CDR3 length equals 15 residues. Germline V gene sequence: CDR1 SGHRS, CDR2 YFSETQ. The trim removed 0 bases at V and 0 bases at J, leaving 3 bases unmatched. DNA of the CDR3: TGCGCCAGCAGCTTGGGGGACAGATACTCCTACGAGCAGTACTTC. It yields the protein CASSLGDRYSYEQYF.

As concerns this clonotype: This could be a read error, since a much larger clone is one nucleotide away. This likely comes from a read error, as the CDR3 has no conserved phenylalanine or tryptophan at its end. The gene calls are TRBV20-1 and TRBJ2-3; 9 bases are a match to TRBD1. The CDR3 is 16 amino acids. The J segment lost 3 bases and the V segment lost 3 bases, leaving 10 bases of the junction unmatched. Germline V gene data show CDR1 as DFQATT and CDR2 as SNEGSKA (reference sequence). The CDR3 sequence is CSARGPGTGSTDTQYL. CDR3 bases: TGCAGTGCTAGGGGTCCCGGGACAGGGTCAACAGATACGCAGTATCTT.

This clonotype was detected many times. The CDR3 region is CASSSPWTDSYEQYF. CDR3 nucleotides: TGTGCCAGCAGCTCCCCATGGACGGACTCCTACGAGCAGTACTTC. V is TRBV12-3 or TRBV12-4 and J is TRBJ2-7, with D unresolved. The V gene lost 6 bases and the J gene lost 0 bases, with 15 bases spanning the gap. This CDR3 comprises 15 residues.

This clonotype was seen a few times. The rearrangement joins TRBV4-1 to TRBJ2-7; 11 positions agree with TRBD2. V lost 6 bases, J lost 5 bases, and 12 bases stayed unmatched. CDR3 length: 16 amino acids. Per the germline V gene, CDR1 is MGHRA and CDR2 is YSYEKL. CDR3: CASRRTSGRRMDEQYF. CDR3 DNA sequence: TGCGCCAGCAGACGTACTAGCGGGAGAAGGATGGACGAGCAGTACTTC.

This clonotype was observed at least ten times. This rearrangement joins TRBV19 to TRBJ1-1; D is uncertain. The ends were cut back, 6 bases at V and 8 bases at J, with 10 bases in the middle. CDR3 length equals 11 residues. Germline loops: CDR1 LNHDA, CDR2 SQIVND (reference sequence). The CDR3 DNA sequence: TGTGCCAGTAGCCGGGGAAGGGAAGCTTTCTTT. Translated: CASSRGREAFF.

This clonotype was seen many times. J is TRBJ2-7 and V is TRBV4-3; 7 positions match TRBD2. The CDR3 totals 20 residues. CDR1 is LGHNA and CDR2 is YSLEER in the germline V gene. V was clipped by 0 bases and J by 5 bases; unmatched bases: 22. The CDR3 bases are TGCGCCAGCAGCCAAGATCTTGAGCGCGATTTTCGGGAGGTGATCCACGAGCAGTACTTC. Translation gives CASSQDLERDFREVIHEQYF.

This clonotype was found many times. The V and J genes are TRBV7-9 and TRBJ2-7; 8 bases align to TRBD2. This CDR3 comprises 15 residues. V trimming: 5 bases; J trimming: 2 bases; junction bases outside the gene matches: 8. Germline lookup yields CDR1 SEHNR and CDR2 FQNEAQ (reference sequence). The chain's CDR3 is CASSGPLAGTYEQYF. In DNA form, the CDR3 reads TGTGCCAGCAGCGGGCCCCTAGCGGGTACCTACGAGCAGTACTTC.

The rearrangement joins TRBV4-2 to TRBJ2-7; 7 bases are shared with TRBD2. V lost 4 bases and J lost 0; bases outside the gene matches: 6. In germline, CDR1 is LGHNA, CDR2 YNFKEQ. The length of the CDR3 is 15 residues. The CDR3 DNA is TGTGCCAGCAGCCCTAACCAGCGGGGCTCCTACGAGCAGTACTTC. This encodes CASSPNQRGSYEQYF.

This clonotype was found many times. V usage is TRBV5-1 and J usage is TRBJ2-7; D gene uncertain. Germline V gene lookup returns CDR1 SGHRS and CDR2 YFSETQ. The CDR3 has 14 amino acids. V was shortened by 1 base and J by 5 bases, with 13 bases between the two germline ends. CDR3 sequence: CASSLSPLADEQYF. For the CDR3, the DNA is TGCGCCAGCAGCTTGAGCCCTCTTGCGGACGAGCAGTACTTC. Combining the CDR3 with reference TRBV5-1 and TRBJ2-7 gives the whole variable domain KAGVTQTPRYLIKTRGQQVTLSCSPISGHRSVSWYQQTPGQGLQFLFEYFSETQRNKGNFPGRFSGRQFSNSRSEMNVSTLELGDSALYLCASSLSPLADEQYFGPGTRLTVT.

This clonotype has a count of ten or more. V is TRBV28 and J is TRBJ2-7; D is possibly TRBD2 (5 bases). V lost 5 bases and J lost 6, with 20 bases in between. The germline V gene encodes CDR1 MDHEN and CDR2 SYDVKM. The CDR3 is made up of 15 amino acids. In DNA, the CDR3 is TGTGCCAGCAGTCATGGCGGAGGACGCCCTCGCGAGCAGTACTTC. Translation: CASSHGGGRPREQYF.

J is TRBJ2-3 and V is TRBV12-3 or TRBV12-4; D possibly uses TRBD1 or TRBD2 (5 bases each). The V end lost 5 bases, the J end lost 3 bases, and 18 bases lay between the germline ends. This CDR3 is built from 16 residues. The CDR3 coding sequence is TGTGCCAGCAGTCCCTCGGGACCCCCTGGGACAGATACGCAGTATTTT. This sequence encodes CASSPSGPPGTDTQYF.

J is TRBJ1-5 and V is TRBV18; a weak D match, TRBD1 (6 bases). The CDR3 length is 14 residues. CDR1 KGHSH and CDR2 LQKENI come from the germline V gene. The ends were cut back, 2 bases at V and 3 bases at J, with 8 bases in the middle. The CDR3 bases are TGTGCCAGCTCACCAGGACAGTACAATCAGCCCCAGCATTTT. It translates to CASSPGQYNQPQHF.

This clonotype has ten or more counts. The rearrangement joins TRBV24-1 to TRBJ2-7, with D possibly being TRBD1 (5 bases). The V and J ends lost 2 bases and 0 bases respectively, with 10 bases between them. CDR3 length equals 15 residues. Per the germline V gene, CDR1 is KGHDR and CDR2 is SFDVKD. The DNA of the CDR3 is TGTGCCACCAGTGATTCGACAGAACCCTCCTACGAGCAGTACTTC. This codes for CATSDSTEPSYEQYF.

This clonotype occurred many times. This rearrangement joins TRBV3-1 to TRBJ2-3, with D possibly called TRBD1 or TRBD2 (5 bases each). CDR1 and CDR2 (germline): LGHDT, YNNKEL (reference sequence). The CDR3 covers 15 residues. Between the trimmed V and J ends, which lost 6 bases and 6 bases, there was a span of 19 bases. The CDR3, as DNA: TGTGCCAGCAGGAACCGGGACGAAGCACCTGATACGCAGTATTTT. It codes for CASRNRDEAPDTQYF.